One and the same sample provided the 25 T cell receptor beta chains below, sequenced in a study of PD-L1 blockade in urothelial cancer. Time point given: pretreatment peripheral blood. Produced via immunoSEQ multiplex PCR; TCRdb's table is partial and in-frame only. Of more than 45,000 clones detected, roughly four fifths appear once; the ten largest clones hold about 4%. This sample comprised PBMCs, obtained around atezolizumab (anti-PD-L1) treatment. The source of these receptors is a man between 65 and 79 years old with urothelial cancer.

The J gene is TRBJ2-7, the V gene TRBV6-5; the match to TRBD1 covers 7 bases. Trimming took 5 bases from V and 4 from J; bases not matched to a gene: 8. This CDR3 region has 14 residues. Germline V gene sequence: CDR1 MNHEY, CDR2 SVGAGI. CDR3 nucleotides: TGTGCCAGCAGTCCCTCCGGACAGGCGTACGAGCAGTACTTC. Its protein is CASSPSGQAYEQYF.

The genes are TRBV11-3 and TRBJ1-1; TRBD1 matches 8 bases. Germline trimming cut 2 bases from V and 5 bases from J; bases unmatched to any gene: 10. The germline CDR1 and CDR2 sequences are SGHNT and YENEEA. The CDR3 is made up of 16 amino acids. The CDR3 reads CASSLSWTGITTEAFF. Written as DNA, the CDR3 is TGTGCCAGCAGCTTATCATGGACAGGGATTACAACTGAAGCTTTCTTT.

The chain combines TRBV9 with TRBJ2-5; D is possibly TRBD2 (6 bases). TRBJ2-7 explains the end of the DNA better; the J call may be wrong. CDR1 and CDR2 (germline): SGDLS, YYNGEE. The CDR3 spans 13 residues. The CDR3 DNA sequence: TGTGCCAGCAGTGCCGGGACTGGCTACGAGCAGTACTTC. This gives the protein CASSAGTGYEQYF.

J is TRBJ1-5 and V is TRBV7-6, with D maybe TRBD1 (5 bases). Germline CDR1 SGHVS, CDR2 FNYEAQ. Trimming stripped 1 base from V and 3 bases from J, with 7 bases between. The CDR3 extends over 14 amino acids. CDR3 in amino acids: CASSLEGANQPQHF. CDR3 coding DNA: TGTGCCAGCAGCTTAGAAGGGGCCAATCAGCCCCAGCATTTT. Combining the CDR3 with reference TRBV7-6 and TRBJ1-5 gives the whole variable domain GAGVSQSPRYKVTKRGQDVALRCDPISGHVSLYWYRQALGQGPEFLTYFNYEAQQDKSGLPNDRFSAERPEGSISTLTIQRTEQRDSAMYRCASSLEGANQPQHFGDGTRLSIL.

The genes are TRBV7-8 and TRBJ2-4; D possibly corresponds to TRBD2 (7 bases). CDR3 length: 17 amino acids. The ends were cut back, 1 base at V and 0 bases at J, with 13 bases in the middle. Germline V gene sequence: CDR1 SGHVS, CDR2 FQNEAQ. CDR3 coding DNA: TGTGCCAGCAGCTTAGGGGGGGCGGGAGTAGCCAAAAACATTCAGTACTTC. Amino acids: CASSLGGAGVAKNIQYF.

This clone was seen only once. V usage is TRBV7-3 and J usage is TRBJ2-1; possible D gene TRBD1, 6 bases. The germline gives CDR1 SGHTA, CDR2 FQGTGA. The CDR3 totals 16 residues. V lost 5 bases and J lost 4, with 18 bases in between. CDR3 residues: CASSHFGQPEYNEQFF. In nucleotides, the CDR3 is TGTGCCAGCAGCCATTTTGGACAGCCAGAATACAATGAGCAGTTCTTC.

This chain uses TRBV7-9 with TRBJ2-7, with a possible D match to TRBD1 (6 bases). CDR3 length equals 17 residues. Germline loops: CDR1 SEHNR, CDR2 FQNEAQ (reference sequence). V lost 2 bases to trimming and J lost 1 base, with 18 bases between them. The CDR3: CASSLLQGVLGSYEQYF. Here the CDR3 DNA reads TGTGCCAGCAGCTTACTACAGGGAGTCCTCGGTTCCTACGAGCAGTACTTC. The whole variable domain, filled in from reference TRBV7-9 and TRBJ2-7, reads DTGVSQNPRHKITKRGQNVTFRCDPISEHNRLYWYRQTLGQGPEFLTYFQNEAQLEKSRLLSDRFSAERPKGSFSTLEIQRTEQGDSAMYLCASSLLQGVLGSYEQYFGPGTRLTVT.

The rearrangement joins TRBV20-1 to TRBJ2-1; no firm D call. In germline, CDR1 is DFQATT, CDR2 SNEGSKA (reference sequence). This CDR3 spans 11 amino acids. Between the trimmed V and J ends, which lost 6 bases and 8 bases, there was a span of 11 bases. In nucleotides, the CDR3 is TGCAGTGCCCCACGTGGCCATGAGCAGTTCTTC. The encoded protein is CSAPRGHEQFF.

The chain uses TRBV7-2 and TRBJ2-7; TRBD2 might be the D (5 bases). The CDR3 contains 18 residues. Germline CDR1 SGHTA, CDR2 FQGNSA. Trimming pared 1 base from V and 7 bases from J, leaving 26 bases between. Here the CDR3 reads CASSLGGVAATGPGEQYF. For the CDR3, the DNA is TGTGCCAGCAGCTTAGGTGGGGTAGCAGCTACCGGACCGGGGGAGCAGTACTTC.

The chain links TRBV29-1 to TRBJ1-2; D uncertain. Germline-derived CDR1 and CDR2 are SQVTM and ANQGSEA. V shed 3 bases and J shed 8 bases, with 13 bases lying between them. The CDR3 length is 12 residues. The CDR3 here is CSVERQSEGYTF. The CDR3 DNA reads TGCAGCGTTGAGAGGCAGAGTGAAGGCTACACCTTC. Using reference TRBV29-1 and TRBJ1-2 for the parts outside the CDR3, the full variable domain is SAVISQKPSRDICQRGTSLTIQCQVDSQVTMMFWYRQQPGQSLTLIATANQGSEATYESGFVIDKFPISRPNLTFSTLTVSNMSPEDSSIYLCSVERQSEGYTFGSGTRLTVV.

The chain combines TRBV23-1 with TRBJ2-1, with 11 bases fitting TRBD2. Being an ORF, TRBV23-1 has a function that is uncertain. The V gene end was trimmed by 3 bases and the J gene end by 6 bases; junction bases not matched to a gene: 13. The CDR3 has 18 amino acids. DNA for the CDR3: TGCGCCAGCAGTCAGATCCCCCTAGCGGGAGGCCTTTCCAATGAGCAGTTCTTC. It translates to CASSQIPLAGGLSNEQFF.

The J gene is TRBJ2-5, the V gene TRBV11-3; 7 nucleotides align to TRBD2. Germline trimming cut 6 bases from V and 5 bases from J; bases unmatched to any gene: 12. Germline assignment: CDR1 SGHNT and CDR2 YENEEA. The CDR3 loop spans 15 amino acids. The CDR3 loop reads CASSFRGRAGETQYF. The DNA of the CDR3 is TGTGCCAGCAGTTTCCGTGGGAGGGCCGGCGAGACCCAGTACTTC.

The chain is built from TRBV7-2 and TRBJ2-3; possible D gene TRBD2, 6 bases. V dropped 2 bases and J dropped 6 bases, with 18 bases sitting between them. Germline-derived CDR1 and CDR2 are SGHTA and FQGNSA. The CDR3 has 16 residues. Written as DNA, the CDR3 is TGTGCCAGCAGCTTACTCCCGACCGGGAGAGGCGATACGCAGTATTTT. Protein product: CASSLLPTGRGDTQYF.

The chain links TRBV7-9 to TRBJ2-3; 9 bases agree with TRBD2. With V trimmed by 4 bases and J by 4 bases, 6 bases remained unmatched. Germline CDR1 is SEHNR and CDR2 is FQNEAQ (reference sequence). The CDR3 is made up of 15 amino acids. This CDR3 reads CASSSSGGRADTQYF. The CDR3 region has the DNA TGTGCCAGCAGCTCCAGCGGGGGGAGGGCAGATACGCAGTATTTT.

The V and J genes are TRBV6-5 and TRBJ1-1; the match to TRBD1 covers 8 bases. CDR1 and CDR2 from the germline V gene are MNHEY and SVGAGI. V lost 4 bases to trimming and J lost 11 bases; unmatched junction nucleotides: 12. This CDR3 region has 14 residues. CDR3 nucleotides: TGTGCCAGCAGTTCCCGGACAGGGACCACTGGGGCTTTCTTT. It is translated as CASSSRTGTTGAFF.

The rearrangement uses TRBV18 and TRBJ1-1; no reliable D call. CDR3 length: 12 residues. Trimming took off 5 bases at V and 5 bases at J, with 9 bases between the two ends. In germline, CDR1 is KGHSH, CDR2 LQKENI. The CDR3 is CASSSRGTEAFF. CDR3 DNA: TGTGCCAGCTCATCTAGAGGTACTGAAGCTTTCTTT.

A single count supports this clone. CDR3 DNA sequence: TGCGCCAGCAGCTTTAGCGGGGGGAGGGAGACCCAGTACTTC. Translation gives CASSFSGGRETQYF. The V and J genes are TRBV5-1 and TRBJ2-5, with 10 bases that match TRBD2. The CDR3 runs to 14 residues. The germline CDR1 and CDR2 sequences are SGHRS and YFSETQ. Unmatched junction bases numbered 3, after V lost 2 bases and J lost 5 bases.

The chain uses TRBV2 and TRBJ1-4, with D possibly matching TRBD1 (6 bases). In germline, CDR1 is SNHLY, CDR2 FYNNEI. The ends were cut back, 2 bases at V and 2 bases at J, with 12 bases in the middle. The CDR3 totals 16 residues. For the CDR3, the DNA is TGTGCCAGCAGTGAAAGGGGGTCAGGGACTAATGAAAAACTGTTTTTT. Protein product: CASSERGSGTNEKLFF.

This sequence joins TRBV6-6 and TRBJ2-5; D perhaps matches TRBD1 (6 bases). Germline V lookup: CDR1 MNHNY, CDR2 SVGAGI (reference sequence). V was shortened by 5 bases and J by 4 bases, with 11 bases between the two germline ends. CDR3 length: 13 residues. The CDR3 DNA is TGTGCCAGCAGTCCCCGACAGGCAGAGACCCAGTACTTC. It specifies CASSPRQAETQYF.

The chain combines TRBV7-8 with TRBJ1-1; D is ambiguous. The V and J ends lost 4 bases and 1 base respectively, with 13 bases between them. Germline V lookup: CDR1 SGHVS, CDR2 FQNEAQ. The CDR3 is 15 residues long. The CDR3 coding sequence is TGTGCCAGCAGCTCCCAACCCCACGGGAACACTGAAGCTTTCTTT. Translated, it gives CASSSQPHGNTEAFF.

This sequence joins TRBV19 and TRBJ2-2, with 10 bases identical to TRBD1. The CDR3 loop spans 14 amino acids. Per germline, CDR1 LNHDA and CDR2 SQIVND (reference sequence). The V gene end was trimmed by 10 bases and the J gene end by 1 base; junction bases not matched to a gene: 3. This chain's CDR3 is CATRDRGNTGELFF. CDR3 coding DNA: TGTGCCACAAGGGACAGGGGGAACACCGGGGAGCTGTTTTTT.

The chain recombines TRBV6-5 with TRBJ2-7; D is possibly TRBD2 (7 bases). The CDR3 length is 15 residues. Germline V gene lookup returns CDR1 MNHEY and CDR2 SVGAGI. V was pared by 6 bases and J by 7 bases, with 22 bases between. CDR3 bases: TGTGCCAGCAGCAAGCAGGGAGGGGGGCTGGGGGAGCAGTACTTC. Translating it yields CASSKQGGGLGEQYF.

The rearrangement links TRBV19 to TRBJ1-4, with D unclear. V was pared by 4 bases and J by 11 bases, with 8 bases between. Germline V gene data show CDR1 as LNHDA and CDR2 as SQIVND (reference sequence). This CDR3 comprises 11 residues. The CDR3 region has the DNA TGTGCCAGTAGTACCCGTGAGAAACTGTTTTTT. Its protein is CASSTREKLFF.

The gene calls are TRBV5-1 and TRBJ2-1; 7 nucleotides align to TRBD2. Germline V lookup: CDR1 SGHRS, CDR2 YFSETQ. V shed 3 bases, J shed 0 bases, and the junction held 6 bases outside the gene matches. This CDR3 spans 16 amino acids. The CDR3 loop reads CASSSRAGSSYNEQFF. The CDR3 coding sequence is TGCGCCAGCAGCTCAAGAGCGGGGAGCTCCTACAATGAGCAGTTCTTC.

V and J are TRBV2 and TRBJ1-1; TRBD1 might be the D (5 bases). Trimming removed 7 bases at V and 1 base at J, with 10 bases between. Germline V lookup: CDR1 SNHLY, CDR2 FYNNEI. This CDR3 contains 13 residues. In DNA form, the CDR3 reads TGTGCCAGCACCCCGACAGCGAACACTGAAGCTTTCTTT. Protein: CASTPTANTEAFF.